A single T cell receptor (beta chain) is shown here with its context. Its antigen is undetermined. This sample was included in a study of cytomegalovirus exposure and HLA in healthy donors. Study-level findings and limits: The study listed under 200 cytomegalovirus-associated TCR beta chains.

TCRdb's table, derived via immunoSEQ multiplex PCR, lists solely in-frame clones and lacks some. The top ten clones hold 1.5% to 1.7% of a sample with roughly 70,000 clones, about 94% of them seen once. This CDR3 has 16 residues. Germline V gene lookup returns CDR1 SGHRS and CDR2 YFSETQ. V dropped 0 bases and J dropped 4; count of bases not matched to a gene: 9. The chain combines TRBV5-1 with TRBJ1-1, with 7 bases that match TRBD1. This clonotype was obtained from a man in his late teens or twenties in good health and CMV-seropositive. The sequenced material came from PBMCs. The CDR3 DNA follows: TGCGCCAGCAGCTTGGATCGGGGGGGACAGTTCACTGAAGCTTTCTTT. Its protein product is CASSLDRGGQFTEAFF.